This T cell receptor beta chain was recovered during a study of blood T cells in healthy people across ages. A note on this clonotype: Its matching antigen is unknown.

Combining a sample-barcoded 5' primer with a J-beta primer mix, a second PCR ran for roughly 7 to 12 cycles. TCRdb independently ran MiXCR on the 5' RACE reads; one entry per CDR3 protein. Of around 870,000 distinct CDR3 sequences listed, more than 25% are singletons. Per-sample PBMC isolation yielded at least 7 million cells. General study results and limits: The study regarded diversity estimates from one million T cells as underestimates.

Sample: blood. This clonotype originated in a woman older than 75 in good health.

Here the CDR3 reads CASKGRTGKAFF. The CDR3 nucleotides are TGTGCCAGCAAGGGCCGCACTGGGAAAGCTTTCTTT. This sequence joins TRBV12-3 or TRBV12-4 and TRBJ1-1, with D unclear. Between the trimmed V and J ends, which lost 7 bases and 9 bases, there was a span of 15 bases. The CDR3 is 12 residues long.